A single sample is the source of the 26 T cell receptor beta chains below, sequenced in a study of blood T cells in healthy people across ages. Together with a sample-barcoded 5' primer, a J-beta primer mix was included in a second PCR lasting about 6 to 12 cycles. TCRdb ran MiXCR on the 5' RACE reads and lists one entry per CDR3 protein. This table has about 970,000 distinct CDR3 sequences, just over 50% appearing once. Specimen: blood. The origin of the receptors is a woman aged 60 to 75 in good health.

The chain couples TRBV20-1 to TRBJ2-5; no clear D gene. In germline, CDR1 is DFQATT, CDR2 SNEGSKA (reference sequence). The V end lost 2 bases, the J end lost 7 bases, and 11 bases lay between the germline ends. CDR3 length: 12 amino acids. The CDR3 DNA sequence: TGCAGTGCTAGACCCGGGTTAGGGACCCAGTACTTC. It translates to CSARPGLGTQYF.

This clonotype was seen only once. The V and J genes are TRBV30 and TRBJ2-3; the match to TRBD1 covers 7 bases. The CDR3 covers 16 residues. V dropped 0 bases and J dropped 4; count of bases not matched to a gene: 10. The germline V gene encodes CDR1 GTSNPN and CDR2 SVGIG (reference sequence). DNA of the CDR3: TGTGCCTGGAGTGTACGGGGCAGGGGGTTTTCAGATACGCAGTATTTT. It translates to CAWSVRGRGFSDTQYF.

The genes are TRBV5-1 and TRBJ2-7; TRBD1 is a possible D gene (6 bases). The CDR3 runs to 14 residues. Trimming removed 6 bases from V and 2 bases from J, with 15 bases in between. CDR1 and CDR2 from the germline V gene are SGHRS and YFSETQ. The CDR3 spells CASMQGQAPYEQYF. The CDR3 nucleotides read TGCGCCAGCATGCAGGGACAAGCTCCCTACGAGCAGTACTTC.

Many counts were recorded for this clonotype. The chain combines TRBV28 with TRBJ2-1; D is uncertain. Trimming cost V 5 bases and J 10 bases, with 30 bases left between them. In germline, CDR1 is MDHEN, CDR2 SYDVKM. CDR3 size: 18 residues. The CDR3 region is CASSPHRLGPGGPREQFF. CDR3 bases: TGTGCCAGCAGTCCCCACCGATTAGGACCCGGCGGCCCCCGCGAGCAGTTCTTC.

V usage is TRBV3-1 and J usage is TRBJ1-2; D possibly corresponds to TRBD1 (6 bases). Trimming took 3 bases from V and 9 from J, leaving 11 bases between them. CDR3 length equals 12 residues. Germline V gene data show CDR1 as LGHDT and CDR2 as YNNKEL (reference sequence). This CDR3 is CASSQGAYSYTF. In DNA, the CDR3 is TGTGCCAGCAGCCAGGGGGCTTATAGCTACACCTTC.

The sample holds a few counts of this clonotype. The CDR3, as DNA: TGTGCCATCAGTGAGTCGCCAGGGAGTGTGCAGACCCAGTACTTC. Encoded protein: CAISESPGSVQTQYF. The rearrangement links TRBV10-3 to TRBJ2-5; D tentatively reads TRBD1 or TRBD2 (5 bases each). CDR3 length equals 15 residues. V was cut by 0 bases and J by 6 bases, with 14 bases left in between. Per germline, CDR1 ENHRY and CDR2 SYGVKD.

V and J are TRBV29-1 and TRBJ2-3, with D perhaps TRBD1 (6 bases). Germline-derived CDR1 and CDR2 are SQVTM and ANQGSEA. V was pared by 7 bases and J by 2 bases, with 13 bases between. This CDR3 is built from 13 residues. The CDR3: CSAADRFTDTQYF. In DNA form, the CDR3 reads TGCAGCGCAGCGGACAGATTCACAGATACGCAGTATTTT.

This sequence joins TRBV10-3 and TRBJ2-7, with D perhaps being TRBD1 or TRBD2 (5 bases each). The CDR3 is 13 residues long. Germline CDR1 and CDR2: ENHRY and SYGVKD. Trimming removed 4 bases at V and 6 bases at J, with 13 bases between. The CDR3 DNA sequence: TGTGCCATCAGTGGGCAGGGTGAGGGCGAGCAGTACTTC. This gives the protein CAISGQGEGEQYF.

V is TRBV7-2 and J is TRBJ2-1, with D perhaps matching TRBD1 (6 bases). The CDR3 consists of 16 residues. V was pared by 1 base and J by 6 bases, with 16 bases between. CDR1 is SGHTA and CDR2 is FQGNSA in the germline V gene. CDR3 coding DNA: TGTGCCAGCAGCTTAGGCGGTGGGGCAGGGGTCAATGAGCAGTTCTTC. It encodes CASSLGGGAGVNEQFF.

V gene TRBV20-1 combines with J gene TRBJ1-6; D might be TRBD1 (6 bases). The germline V gene encodes CDR1 DFQATT and CDR2 SNEGSKA (reference sequence). Trimming shortened V by 5 bases and J by 0 bases, and 8 bases separated the two germline ends. The CDR3 contains 14 residues. The CDR3 DNA reads TGCAGTGCTTTGGACAGCTCCTATAATTCACCCCTCCACTTT. The encoded protein is CSALDSSYNSPLHF.

The chain links TRBV18 to TRBJ2-7, with D perhaps given as TRBD1 or TRBD2 (5 bases each). With 6 bases removed from V and 2 bases from J, the gap between germline ends came to 14 bases. The CDR3 length is 14 residues. Germline V gene sequence: CDR1 KGHSH, CDR2 LQKENI. The DNA of the CDR3 is TGTGCCAGCTCCCCCGACAGCGGTCCCTACGAGCAGTACTTC. Translating it yields CASSPDSGPYEQYF.

The rearrangement uses TRBV28 and TRBJ2-1; 8 nucleotides match TRBD2. Germline-derived CDR1 and CDR2 are MDHEN and SYDVKM. The CDR3 totals 20 residues. After removal of 7 bases from V and 4 bases from J, the junction contained 24 bases not matched to a gene. The CDR3 region has the DNA TGTGCCAGCACCATGGGGCCAACTTACCGACTAGCGAGACTTTACAATGAGCAGTTCTTC. It codes for CASTMGPTYRLARLYNEQFF.

This chain connects TRBV15 to TRBJ2-7, with 7 bases lining up with TRBD1. V lost 1 base and J lost 1; bases outside the gene matches: 7. CDR3 size: 16 residues. The germline V gene encodes CDR1 LNHNV and CDR2 YYDKDF (reference sequence). The chain's CDR3 is CATSRADRVRSYEQYF. CDR3 DNA: TGTGCCACCAGCAGAGCCGACAGGGTTCGATCCTACGAGCAGTACTTC.

This clonotype was seen more than once but under ten times. The chain links TRBV4-2 to TRBJ1-3, with no clear D. V lost 2 bases to trimming and J lost 0 bases, with 11 bases between them. CDR3 length: 16 residues. Germline values: CDR1 LGHNA, CDR2 YNFKEQ. CDR3 residues: CASSQIAVNSGNTIYF. For the CDR3, the DNA is TGTGCCAGCAGCCAAATCGCCGTCAACTCTGGAAACACCATATATTTT.

The chain uses TRBV7-8 and TRBJ2-3, with D uncertain. V was clipped by 1 base and J by 6 bases, with 8 bases between them. The CDR3 loop spans 13 amino acids. CDR1 is SGHVS, CDR2 FQNEAQ, per germline. The CDR3 DNA is TGTGCCAGCAGCTTAGACACCCTGGATACGCAGTATTTT. Translating gives CASSLDTLDTQYF.

This clonotype has more than one count but fewer than ten. The V gene is TRBV28, the J gene TRBJ2-7; D unresolved. Germline CDR1 MDHEN, CDR2 SYDVKM. This CDR3 has 12 amino acids. V was shortened by 1 base and J by 9 bases, with 10 bases between the two germline ends. DNA for the CDR3: TGTGCCAGCAGTTTATTCTCGGCTGGGCAGTACTTC. Protein sequence: CASSLFSAGQYF.

This rearrangement joins TRBV2 to TRBJ1-2; no reliable D call. The CDR3 has 12 residues. The germline V gene encodes CDR1 SNHLY and CDR2 FYNNEI. Between the trimmed V and J ends, which lost 6 bases and 2 bases, there was a span of 7 bases. This chain's CDR3 is CASRKDNYGYTF. CDR3 in DNA: TGTGCCAGCAGGAAGGACAACTATGGCTACACCTTC.

This clonotype was observed a single time. This chain links TRBV2 with TRBJ2-4; the D is unclear. The J call may be incorrect, as the DNA end agrees better with TRBJ2-5. Per germline, CDR1 SNHLY and CDR2 FYNNEI. CDR3 length: 12 residues. The CDR3 DNA reads as TGTGCCAGCGGTAGGGTTATAGAGACCCAGTACTTC. This encodes CASGRVIETQYF.

The chain links TRBV28 to TRBJ2-4; tentatively, D is TRBD2 (7 bases). The CDR3 contains 16 residues. Germline V gene lookup returns CDR1 MDHEN and CDR2 SYDVKM. The V gene lost 4 bases and the J gene lost 3 bases, with 16 bases spanning the gap. This CDR3 reads CASSSGGARGKNIQYF. The CDR3 DNA sequence: TGTGCCAGCAGTTCTGGGGGGGCGCGGGGCAAAAACATTCAGTACTTC.

There are a few counts of this clonotype. The V gene is TRBV12-3 or TRBV12-4, the J gene TRBJ2-7; 10 bases match TRBD2. J was trimmed by 5 bases and V by 7 bases; bases with no gene match: 8. CDR3 length equals 14 residues. CDR3 nucleotides: TGTGCCAGCACCCTTGGGACTAGCGAGAACGAGCAGTACTTC. This encodes CASTLGTSENEQYF.

The chain is built from TRBV28 and TRBJ1-1; D is unclear. Germline CDR1 reads MDHEN; CDR2 reads SYDVKM. CDR3 length: 11 residues. Trimming removed 8 bases at V and 3 bases at J, with 7 bases between. The CDR3 nucleotides read TGTGCCAGCGGGGAGGACACTGAAGCTTTCTTT. It codes for CASGEDTEAFF.

V is TRBV6-2 or TRBV6-3 and J is TRBJ2-7; unclear D gene. Trimming stripped 7 bases from V and 1 base from J, with 11 bases between. The CDR3 is 13 amino acids. Germline CDR1 reads MNHEY; CDR2 reads SVGEGT. Written as DNA, the CDR3 is TGTGCCAGCACTCAGGACGGGTCCTACGAGCAGTACTTC. The encoded protein is CASTQDGSYEQYF.

The rearrangement joins TRBV7-9 to TRBJ2-1; D gene uncertain. This CDR3 has 15 amino acids. The V and J ends lost 1 base and 4 bases respectively, with 11 bases between them. The germline V gene encodes CDR1 SEHNR and CDR2 FQNEAQ (reference sequence). The CDR3 DNA is TGTGCCAGCAGCTTAGAGGCTACCTGGTACAATGAGCAGTTCTTC. Translation gives CASSLEATWYNEQFF.

V and J are TRBV5-6 and TRBJ2-7, with 9 positions matching TRBD1. Germline CDR1 is SGHDT and CDR2 is YYEEEE. The CDR3 contains 12 residues. The J segment lost 12 bases and the V segment lost 4 bases, leaving 8 bases of the junction unmatched. CDR3 sequence reads: CASSVQGARPYF. DNA of the CDR3: TGTGCCAGCAGCGTACAGGGGGCGCGTCCGTACTTC.

The rearrangement joins TRBV4-1 to TRBJ2-6; the D is unclear. In germline, CDR1 is MGHRA, CDR2 YSYEKL. This CDR3 is built from 15 residues. V lost 2 bases to trimming and J lost 4 bases, with 9 bases between them. The CDR3: CASSQRAEGANVLTF. For the CDR3, the DNA is TGCGCCAGCAGCCAAAGGGCCGAGGGGGCCAACGTCCTGACTTTC.

This chain uses TRBV9 with TRBJ2-3; TRBD2 matches at 7 bases. Trimming at V came to 0 bases and at J to 0 bases, leaving 4 bases not matched to a gene. The V gene's germline CDR1 is SGDLS and CDR2 YYNGEE. The CDR3 is 16 residues long. The CDR3 bases are TGTGCCAGCAGCGTAGGTAGCGGGCACAGCACAGATACGCAGTATTTT. It specifies CASSVGSGHSTDTQYF.